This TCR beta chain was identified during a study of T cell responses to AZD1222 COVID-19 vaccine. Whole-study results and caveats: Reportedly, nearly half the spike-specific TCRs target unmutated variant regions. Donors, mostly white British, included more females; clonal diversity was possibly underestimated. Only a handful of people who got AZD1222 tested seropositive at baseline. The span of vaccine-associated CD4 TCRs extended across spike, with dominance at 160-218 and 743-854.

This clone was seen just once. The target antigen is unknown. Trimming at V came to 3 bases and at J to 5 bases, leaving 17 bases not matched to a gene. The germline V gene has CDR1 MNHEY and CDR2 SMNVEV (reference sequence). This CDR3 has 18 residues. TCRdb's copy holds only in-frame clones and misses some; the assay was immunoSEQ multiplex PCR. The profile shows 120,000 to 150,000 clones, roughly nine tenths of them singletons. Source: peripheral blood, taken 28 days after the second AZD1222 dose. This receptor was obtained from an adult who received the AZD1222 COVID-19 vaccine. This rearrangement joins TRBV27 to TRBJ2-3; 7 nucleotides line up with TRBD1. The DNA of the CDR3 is TGTGCCAGCAGTTTTTTTTCCCGCCTCCGACAGGGAGAAGATACGCAGTATTTT. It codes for CASSFFSRLRQGEDTQYF.